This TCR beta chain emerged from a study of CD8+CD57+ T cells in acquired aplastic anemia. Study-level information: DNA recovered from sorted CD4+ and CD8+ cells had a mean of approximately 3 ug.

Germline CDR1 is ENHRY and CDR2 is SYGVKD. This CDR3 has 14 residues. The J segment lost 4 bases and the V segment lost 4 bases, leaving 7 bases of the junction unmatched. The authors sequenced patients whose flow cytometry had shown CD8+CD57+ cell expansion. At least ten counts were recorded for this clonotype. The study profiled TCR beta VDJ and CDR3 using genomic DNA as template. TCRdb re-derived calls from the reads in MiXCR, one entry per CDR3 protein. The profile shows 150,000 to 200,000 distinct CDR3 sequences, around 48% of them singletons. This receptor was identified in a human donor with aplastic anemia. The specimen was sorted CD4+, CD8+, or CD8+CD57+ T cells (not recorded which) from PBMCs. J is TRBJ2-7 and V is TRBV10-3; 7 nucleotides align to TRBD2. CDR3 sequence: CAISGGGSGYEQYF. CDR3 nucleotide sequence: TGTGCCATCAGTGGGGGCGGGAGCGGATACGAGCAGTACTTC.